A selection of T cell receptor beta chains follows, all from one sample in a study of long-term antiretroviral therapy in people with HIV. Using immunoSEQ multiplex PCR, the repertoire was profiled, and TCRdb retains in-frame clones only, with some absent. This table holds over 20,000 clones, about 88% found once. The starting material was unsorted PBMCs, obtained 1.9 years after starting antiretroviral therapy. The receptors derive from a woman in her twenties or thirties with HIV. CDR3s include the opening cysteine and the closing phenylalanine or tryptophan. A D gene is named only where the DNA matches it firmly. Clone size is shown for a subset of rows, as once, few, many or a class of expanded clone.

NA	TRBV7-9	TRBJ1-6	TRBD1	TGTGCCAGCAGCTGGGACAGCGGTAATTCACCCCTCCACTTT	CASSWDSGNSPLHF
NA	TRBV7-2	TRBJ2-3	TRBD2	TGTGCCAGCAGCTTAGGGGGAGCGGGGGGGGTCACAGATACGCAGTATTTT	CASSLGGAGGVTDTQYF
NA	TRBV6-1	TRBJ2-6	NA	TGTGCCAGCAGTGAATGGGTTCTTGGTCCTATGAGCTCTGGGGCCAACGTCCTGACTTTC	CASSEWVLGPMSSGANVLTF
few	TRBV15	TRBJ2-5	TRBD2	TGTGCCACCAGCCTGGTTGGGGGGGGAGAGACCCAGTACTTC	CATSLVGGGETQYF
NA	TRBV7-2	TRBJ1-6	NA	TGTGCCAGCAGCTTAGTATCGCGGGGGGCTGATTCACCCCTCCACTTT	CASSLVSRGADSPLHF
NA	TRBV5-6	TRBJ1-2	TRBD1	TGTGCCAGCAGCTTGGTTCGCGACAGGGCGCCAGATGGCTACACCTTC	CASSLVRDRAPDGYTF
NA	TRBV6-5	TRBJ1-2	TRBD1	TGTGCCAGCATGCCGGGACAGCTCTCTAACTATGGCTACACCTTC	CASMPGQLSNYGYTF
once	TRBV19	TRBJ1-3	NA	TGTGCCAGTAGTATGACCCTTGTTGGAAACACCATATATTTT	CASSMTLVGNTIYF
once	TRBV5-5	TRBJ1-1	NA	TGTGCCAGCAGCCTATCGGGGGGGATGAACACTGAAGCTTTCTTT	CASSLSGGMNTEAFF
NA	TRBV7-2	TRBJ2-2	TRBD2	TGTGCCAGCAGCCCGAGACTAGCGGGGGGGCTTAATGCCGGGGAGCTGTTTTTT	CASSPRLAGGLNAGELFF
NA	TRBV29-1	TRBJ1-1	NA	TGCAGCGTTGAAGATCGCAGGGTGGGGACTGAAGCTTTCTTT	CSVEDRRVGTEAFF
NA	TRBV9	TRBJ2-2	NA	TGTGCCAGCAGCAGGGACACATTGACGAACACCGGGGAGCTGTTTTTT	CASSRDTLTNTGELFF
NA	TRBV11-2	TRBJ2-5	NA	TGTGCCAGCAGCTTAGGGATGGTGGGGGAGACCCAGTACTTC	CASSLGMVGETQYF
NA	TRBV9	TRBJ2-2	NA	TGTGCCAGCAGCGTAGGTTCTCTAGCCGCCGGGGAGCTGTTTTTT	CASSVGSLAAGELFF
once	TRBV12-5	TRBJ1-1	NA	TGTGCTAGTGGTTCGCCTAGGGGGGACAAGGAGGATGAAGCTTTCTTT	CASGSPRGDKEDEAFF
NA	TRBV27	TRBJ1-2	TRBD1	TGTGCCAGCAGTCCCCGGGACAGAGCGTCCTATGGCTACACCTTC	CASSPRDRASYGYTF
NA	TRBV14	TRBJ1-3	NA	TGTGCCAGCAGCCAAGATGGACGGGGCGGAAACACCATATATTTT	CASSQDGRGGNTIYF
NA	TRBV2	TRBJ2-3	NA	TGTGCCAGCAGCGGGCTTGCGGAGGATACGCAGTATTTT	CASSGLAEDTQYF
NA	TRBV18	TRBJ1-1	TRBD1	TGTGCCAGCTCACCCAACCGCCTGGGGACAGGGGGCTGGGGCACTGAAGCTTTCTTT	CASSPNRLGTGGWGTEAFF
NA	TRBV6-6	TRBJ1-4	NA	TGTGCCAGCAGACGTAATGAAAAACTGTTTTTT	CASRRNEKLFF
NA	TRBV30	TRBJ1-1	TRBD1	TGTGCCTGGAGTGCCAAAGGGACAGCGGGTACTGAAGCTTTCTTT	CAWSAKGTAGTEAFF
NA	TRBV2	TRBJ1-2	TRBD1	TGTGCCAGCAGTGCAGACCGGACAGGTCCAGGCTACACCTTC	CASSADRTGPGYTF
NA	TRBV29-1	TRBJ1-2	TRBD1	TGCAGCGACGGGAGGGGGCTTGGCTATGGCTACACCTTC	CSDGRGLGYGYTF
NA	TRBV5-1	TRBJ1-1	NA	TGCGCCAGCAGCGACCCGGGCACTGAAGCTTTCTTT	CASSDPGTEAFF
NA	TRBV5-1	TRBJ2-1	TRBD1	TGCGCCAGCAGTTCCGGGACAGGGGGGAATGAGCAGTTCTTC	CASSSGTGGNEQFF
NA	TRBV29-1	TRBJ1-1	NA	TGCAGCGTTGAAGCTCTTCGGGGCCCCCAAGAAGCTTTCTTT	CSVEALRGPQEAFF
NA	TRBV29-1	TRBJ1-6	NA	TGCAGCGTTCAGCTGGAACAGCCCAATAATTCACCCCTCCACTTT	CSVQLEQPNNSPLHF
NA	TRBV5-6	TRBJ1-1	NA	TGTGCCAGCAGCTATGGGGGGGACGGGCTGAACACTGAAGCTTTCTTT	CASSYGGDGLNTEAFF
NA	TRBV11-2	TRBJ2-3	TRBD2	TGTGCCAGCAGCTTACTTGCGGGGGGGTACACAGATACGCAGTATTTT	CASSLLAGGYTDTQYF
NA	TRBV11-3	TRBJ2-2	TRBD1	TGTGCCAGCAGCTTTACAGGGGCCAGCGGGGAGCTGTTTTTT	CASSFTGASGELFF
NA	TRBV5-1	TRBJ2-5	NA	TGCGCCAGCAAATCTCAGGATTCACAAGAGACCCAGTACTTC	CASKSQDSQETQYF
NA	TRBV5-6	TRBJ1-2	NA	TGTGCCAGCAGCTTATCGGACAGCTATGGCTACACCTTC	CASSLSDSYGYTF
few	TRBV6-5	TRBJ1-6	NA	TGTGCCAGCAGACGTACAGGGTCCCATTCACCCCTCCACTTT	CASRRTGSHSPLHF
few	TRBV14	TRBJ1-2	NA	TGTGCCAGCAGCCCAATGACAGGTGGCTACACCTTC	CASSPMTGGYTF
NA	TRBV19	TRBJ1-3	NA	TGTGCCAGTCACGACAGCTTTGGAAACACCATATATTTT	CASHDSFGNTIYF
NA	TRBV10-1	TRBJ1-3	NA	TGCGCCAGCAGTTCAGGAATTCCTGGAAACACCATATATTTT	CASSSGIPGNTIYF
NA	TRBV29-1	TRBJ2-3	TRBD2	TGCAGCGTTGGGGGGGGAGATACGCAGTATTTT	CSVGGGDTQYF
NA	TRBV5-8	TRBJ1-6	NA	TGTGCCAGCAGCCCGCAGGGCTACCGGCTCCACTTT	CASSPQGYRLHF
NA	TRBV6-1	TRBJ2-2	NA	TGTGCCAGCGCCACGAACACCGGGGAGCTGTTTTTT	CASATNTGELFF
NA	TRBV2	TRBJ1-5	NA	TGTGCCAGCAGTGAACAAGGGTCTAATCAGCCCCAGCATTTT	CASSEQGSNQPQHF
NA	TRBV27	TRBJ1-6	TRBD1	TGTGCCAGCAGCCAGCAGACAGGGGCGAATAATTCACCCCTCCACTTT	CASSQQTGANNSPLHF
NA	TRBV11-3	TRBJ2-2	NA	TGTGCCAGCAGCCTGCCCGGCCCCTTAGAGACCGGGGAGCTGTTTTTT	CASSLPGPLETGELFF
few	TRBV7-2	TRBJ2-5	TRBD1	TGTGCCAGCAGCTTAAGGGGCCGGATGACAGGGGTCCAAGAGACCCAGTACTTC	CASSLRGRMTGVQETQYF
NA	TRBV5-5	TRBJ1-3	NA	TGTGCCAGCAGGATAGACGGACGCTCTGGAAACACCATATATTTT	CASRIDGRSGNTIYF
NA	TRBV19	TRBJ2-1	TRBD2	TGTGCCAGTAGTCACCTAGGGACTAGAGCGGAGTACAATGAGCAGTTCTTC	CASSHLGTRAEYNEQFF
NA	TRBV5-6	TRBJ1-2	TRBD1	TGTGCCAGCAACTATCTCCCGAGACAGGGGCTGAATGGCTACACCTTC	CASNYLPRQGLNGYTF
NA	TRBV6-6	TRBJ1-1	TRBD1	TGTGCCAGCAGTTGGCACCCGGGACAGGGGGCGACTGAAGCTTTCTTT	CASSWHPGQGATEAFF
NA	TRBV7-3	TRBJ1-3	NA	TGTGCCAGCAGCTTACGGGGGGGCAGATCTGGAAACACCATATATTTT	CASSLRGGRSGNTIYF
NA	TRBV29-1	TRBJ1-2	TRBD1	TGCAGCGTGGGACTCCGGCAACAGACAGGGACATTCGGTTATGGCTACACCTTC	CSVGLRQQTGTFGYGYTF
NA	TRBV6-5	TRBJ1-1	TRBD1	TGTGCCAGCACATATACAGGGACAGACACTGAAGCTTTCTTT	CASTYTGTDTEAFF
NA	TRBV6-1	TRBJ1-2	TRBD1	TGTGCCAGCAGACAGAGACAGGGGCGGGAGGATGGCTACACCTTC	CASRQRQGREDGYTF
NA	TRBV6-6	TRBJ1-5	NA	TGTGCCAGCAACAGTCAGCCCCAGCATTTT	CASNSQPQHF
NA	TRBV5-4	TRBJ1-1	NA	TGTGCCAGCAGCTTGCAGGGGTCGAGCACTGAAGCTTTCTTT	CASSLQGSSTEAFF
NA	TRBV5-1	TRBJ2-1	TRBD2	TGCGCCAGCAGACAAACCGGGACTAGCGGGCAAGGCACCTACAATGAGCAGTTCTTC	CASRQTGTSGQGTYNEQFF
NA	TRBV6-6	TRBJ1-4	NA	TGTGCCAGCACCGACGGCAGGTCTAATGAAAAACTGTTTTTT	CASTDGRSNEKLFF
NA	TRBV25-1	TRBJ2-7	NA	TGTGCCAGCAGCCCAGGGGCAGAAGCAGAATACGAGCAGTACTTC	CASSPGAEAEYEQYF
NA	TRBV7-9	TRBJ2-3	TRBD1	TGTGCCAGCAGCTTAGTGGGACAGGGGGCCGATACGCAGTATTTT	CASSLVGQGADTQYF
NA	TRBV7-2	TRBJ2-5	NA	TGTGCCAGCAGCCCCCTTAAGACCCAGTACTTC	CASSPLKTQYF